This T cell receptor (beta chain) is from a study of OX40 agonist ivuxolimab in advanced cancers. About the study: Patients undergoing dose escalation presented with hepatocellular carcinoma, melanoma, renal cell or head and neck cancer. Study-level findings and limits: On average, CD8+ T cells showed a greater number of expanded clones than CD4+.

Comments on this clone: Its target is unknown.

Enrollment shut out patients with autoimmune disease history or systemic immunosuppression. Deletions cut 5 bases from V and 2 bases from J, with 8 bases between. Germline CDR1 is SGHRS and CDR2 is YFSETQ. The CDR3 has 14 residues. Assay used: immunoSEQ multiplex PCR; TCRdb lists only in-frame clones, some missing. The table lists 55,000 to 75,000 clones, 91% of them singletons. Specimen: CD4+ or CD8+ T cells sorted from blood, collected in a trial of the OX40 agonist ivuxolimab. The V and J genes are TRBV5-1 and TRBJ2-6, with no clear D. The clonotype comes from an adult with an advanced solid tumor such as melanoma, head and neck, liver or kidney cancer. Written as DNA, the CDR3 is TGCGCCAGCAGTCAAACGCCTGGGGCCAACGTCCTGACTTTC. Translating gives CASSQTPGANVLTF.